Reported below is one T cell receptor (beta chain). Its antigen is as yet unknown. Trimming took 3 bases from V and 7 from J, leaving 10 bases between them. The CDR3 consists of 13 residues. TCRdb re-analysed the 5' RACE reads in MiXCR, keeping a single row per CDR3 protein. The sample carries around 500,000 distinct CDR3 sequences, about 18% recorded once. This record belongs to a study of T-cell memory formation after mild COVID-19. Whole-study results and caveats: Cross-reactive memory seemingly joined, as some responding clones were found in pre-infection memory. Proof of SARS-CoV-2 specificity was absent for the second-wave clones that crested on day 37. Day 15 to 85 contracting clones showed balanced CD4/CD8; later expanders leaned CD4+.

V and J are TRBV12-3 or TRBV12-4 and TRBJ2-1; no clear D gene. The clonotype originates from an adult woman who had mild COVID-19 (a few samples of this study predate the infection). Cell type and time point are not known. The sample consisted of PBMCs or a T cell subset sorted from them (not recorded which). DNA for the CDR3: TGTGCCAGCAGTTTTCTTACCCTAAATGAGCAGTTCTTC. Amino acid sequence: CASSFLTLNEQFF.